The 23 T cell receptor beta chains reported below all come from one sample, sequenced in a study of B cell selection in AIRE deficiency. The regulatory T cell sort gate was CD4+CD25hiCD127low/negative. The table came from immunoSEQ multiplex PCR; TCRdb's copy has only in-frame clones and leaves some out. This sample yields roughly 26,000 clones, of which around 93% are seen a single time; 1.1% belongs to the top ten. What was sequenced was CD4+CD25+ Tregs sorted from PBMCs. These receptors came from a human donor in good health.

The rearrangement links TRBV19 to TRBJ1-2; 7 nucleotides agree with TRBD1. V lost 7 bases, J lost 3 bases, and 5 bases stayed unmatched. The germline V gene encodes CDR1 LNHDA and CDR2 SQIVND (reference sequence). The CDR3 length is 13 residues. The chain's CDR3 is CASKSQGYYGYTF. CDR3 sequence (DNA): TGTGCCAGTAAGTCACAGGGGTACTATGGCTACACCTTC. The complete variable domain, with remaining parts taken from reference TRBV19 and TRBJ1-2, reads DGGITQSPKYLFRKEGQNVTLSCEQNLNHDAMYWYRQDPGQGLRLIYYSQIVNDFQKGDIAEGYSVSREKKESFPLTVTSAQKNPTAFYLCASKSQGYYGYTFGSGTRLTVV.

This chain uses TRBV10-1 with TRBJ2-7; 12 bases align to TRBD1. Trimming removed 6 bases from V and 6 bases from J; junction bases left unmatched: 3. The CDR3 covers 13 residues. The germline gives CDR1 WNHNN, CDR2 SYGVQD (reference sequence). The CDR3 bases are TGCGCCAGCAGCCGGGACAGGGGGCTCGAGCAGTACTTC. It encodes CASSRDRGLEQYF.

The chain couples TRBV6-6 to TRBJ1-6; 7 nucleotides agree with TRBD1. The CDR3 is 14 amino acids. V gave up 6 bases and J gave up 7 bases; unmatched junction bases: 6. Germline-derived CDR1 and CDR2 are MNHNY and SVGAGI (reference sequence). For the CDR3, the DNA is TGTGCCAGCAGCCACAGGGGAGAGAATTCACCCCTCCACTTT. Its protein is CASSHRGENSPLHF.

This rearrangement joins TRBV4-2 to TRBJ2-7; D is perhaps TRBD1 or TRBD2 (5 bases each). In germline, CDR1 is LGHNA, CDR2 YNFKEQ. There are 18 residues in the CDR3. Trimming cost V 0 bases and J 0 bases, with 18 bases left between them. CDR3: CASSQDRLEGRSSYEQYF. The CDR3 DNA is TGTGCCAGCAGCCAAGATCGGCTCGAGGGGCGAAGCTCCTACGAGCAGTACTTC.

The V gene is TRBV7-2, the J gene TRBJ1-1; no clear D. This CDR3 has 13 amino acids. CDR1 and CDR2 (germline): SGHTA, FQGNSA. The V and J ends lost 3 bases and 9 bases respectively, with 14 bases between them. CDR3 sequence (DNA): TGTGCCAGCAGCTTCGGACGGGAGCTTAAAGCTTTCTTT. Its protein is CASSFGRELKAFF.

The rearrangement joins TRBV19 to TRBJ2-1; 10 nucleotides agree with TRBD2. Germline-derived CDR1 and CDR2 are LNHDA and SQIVND (reference sequence). The CDR3 contains 15 residues. The junction had 8 bases not matched to a gene; V was cut back by 7 bases and J by 5 bases. CDR3 sequence (DNA): TGTGCCAGTATGGGAGTAGCGGGGGGAAACAATGAGCAGTTCTTC. Translation gives CASMGVAGGNNEQFF. Complete variable domain (other parts from reference TRBV19 and TRBJ2-1): DGGITQSPKYLFRKEGQNVTLSCEQNLNHDAMYWYRQDPGQGLRLIYYSQIVNDFQKGDIAEGYSVSREKKESFPLTVTSAQKNPTAFYLCASMGVAGGNNEQFFGPGTRLTVL.

This chain links TRBV7-6 with TRBJ2-1; 10 positions match TRBD1. CDR1 is SGHVS, CDR2 FNYEAQ, per germline. The CDR3 runs 15 residues. V gave up 4 bases and J gave up 8 bases; unmatched junction bases: 8. CDR3 region: CASSSPGQGLHEQFF. As DNA, the CDR3 is TGTGCCAGCAGCTCTCCGGGACAGGGGTTGCATGAGCAGTTCTTC.

The rearrangement links TRBV29-1 to TRBJ2-7; tentative D call: TRBD1 (6 bases). The CDR3 contains 13 residues. V was cut by 4 bases and J by 1 base, with 11 bases left in between. Germline V lookup: CDR1 SQVTM, CDR2 ANQGSEA. This chain's CDR3 is CSVVDSISYEQYF. The DNA for the CDR3 is TGCAGCGTTGTGGACAGCATATCCTACGAGCAGTACTTC.

The chain combines TRBV30 with TRBJ2-7, with a weak D call TRBD1 (6 bases). This CDR3 is 15 amino acids long. V was shortened by 0 bases and J by 0 bases, with 12 bases between the two germline ends. CDR1 GTSNPN and CDR2 SVGIG come from the germline V gene (reference sequence). Here the CDR3 reads CAWSVWSRGSYEQYF. The CDR3 DNA sequence: TGTGCCTGGAGTGTATGGTCCAGGGGCTCCTACGAGCAGTACTTC. Using reference TRBV30 and TRBJ2-7 for the parts outside the CDR3, the full variable domain is SQTIHQWPATLVQPVGSPLSLECTVEGTSNPNLYWYRQAAGRGLQLLFYSVGIGQISSEVPQNLSASRPQDRQFILSSKKLLLSDSGFYLCAWSVWSRGSYEQYFGPGTRLTVT.

The V and J genes are TRBV5-4 and TRBJ1-2, with D possibly matching TRBD1 (5 bases). V gave up 0 bases and J gave up 2 bases, with 14 bases separating them. The CDR3 covers 16 residues. Germline V gene lookup returns CDR1 SGHNT and CDR2 YYREEE (reference sequence). CDR3 residues: CASSLGGGQKNYGYTF. The CDR3 region has the DNA TGTGCCAGCAGCTTGGGGGGCGGGCAGAAAAACTATGGCTACACCTTC.

The chain recombines TRBV10-2 with TRBJ2-3, with D maybe TRBD1 (6 bases). Germline V gives CDR1 WSHSY, CDR2 SAAADI. Trimming removed 6 bases from V and 4 bases from J, with 14 bases in between. The CDR3 length is 14 residues. The CDR3, as DNA: TGCGCCAGCAGAGAACAGGGTTTGTCAGATACGCAGTATTTT. Translated: CASREQGLSDTQYF.

The chain has TRBV6-5 and TRBJ1-6, with a weak D call TRBD1 (6 bases). The CDR3 has 15 residues. Trimming stripped 1 base from V and 8 bases from J, with 12 bases between. In germline, CDR1 is MNHEY, CDR2 SVGAGI. The CDR3 region is CASSYWAGADSPLHF. As DNA, the CDR3 is TGTGCCAGCAGTTACTGGGCAGGGGCAGATTCACCCCTCCACTTT.

The chain combines TRBV2 with TRBJ2-7; TRBD1 matches 8 bases. The CDR3 covers 13 residues. J lost 5 bases, V lost 6 bases, and 6 bases had no gene match. Per the germline V gene, CDR1 is SNHLY and CDR2 is FYNNEI. The CDR3 spells CASRPGQGNEQYF. For the CDR3, the DNA is TGTGCCAGCAGGCCCGGACAGGGCAACGAGCAGTACTTC.

This chain connects TRBV11-3 to TRBJ2-3; D ambiguous. This CDR3 is 12 amino acids long. Trimming took 5 bases from V and 3 from J, leaving 6 bases between them. Germline V gives CDR1 SGHNT, CDR2 YENEEA. CDR3 nucleotides: TGTGCCAGCAGCCTGATGACAGATACGCAGTATTTT. Translation gives CASSLMTDTQYF. The whole variable domain, filled in from reference TRBV11-3 and TRBJ2-3, reads EAGVVQSPRYKIIEKKQPVAFWCNPISGHNTLYWYLQNLGQGPELLIRYENEEAVDDSQLPKDRFSAERLKGVDSTLKIQPAELGDSAVYLCASSLMTDTQYFGPGTRLTVL.

V usage is TRBV21-1 and J usage is TRBJ2-5; the DNA was not compared with TRBD2, the D call given in the table. TRBV21-1 is tagged as a pseudogene. The CDR3 contains 15 residues. The CDR3 DNA reads TGTGCCAGATCTGTAGCGGGGGGGCCGTTAGGAACCCAGTACTTC. Encoded protein: CARSVAGGPLGTQYF.

The chain joins TRBV4-1 to TRBJ2-5; D is possibly TRBD2 (7 bases). The germline CDR1 and CDR2 sequences are MGHRA and YSYEKL. Between the trimmed V and J ends, which lost 1 base and 3 bases, there was a span of 15 bases. The CDR3 has 16 residues. This CDR3 reads CASSQGRLGGEETQYF. CDR3 nucleotides: TGCGCCAGCAGCCAAGGGCGGCTAGGGGGGGAAGAGACCCAGTACTTC.

V and J are TRBV29-1 and TRBJ2-1; TRBD1 is a possible D gene (5 bases). The CDR3 is made up of 14 amino acids. Germline CDR1 SQVTM, CDR2 ANQGSEA. Trimming removed 5 bases from V and 4 bases from J, with 15 bases in between. CDR3 loop: CSVSRTNTYNEQFF. DNA for the CDR3: TGCAGCGTTAGCCGGACAAATACTTACAATGAGCAGTTCTTC.

This rearrangement joins TRBV7-2 to TRBJ2-7, with TRBD2 as a possible D gene (6 bases). Trimming cost V 1 base and J 3 bases, with 7 bases left between them. The CDR3 totals 13 residues. Germline lookup yields CDR1 SGHTA and CDR2 FQGNSA. The CDR3 region is CASSLGGIYEQYF. The CDR3 nucleotides read TGTGCCAGCAGCTTAGGCGGGATCTACGAGCAGTACTTC.

This clone is termed medium-sized. This rearrangement joins TRBV19 to TRBJ1-5; TRBD1 aligns across 11 bases. CDR3 length equals 14 residues. After removal of 4 bases from V and 6 bases from J, the junction contained 2 bases not matched to a gene. Germline-derived CDR1 and CDR2 are LNHDA and SQIVND (reference sequence). CDR3 sequence reads: CASSRTGGIQPQHF. The CDR3 DNA follows: TGTGCCAGTAGTAGGACAGGGGGCATTCAGCCCCAGCATTTT. The entire variable domain, with the rest obtained from reference TRBV19 and TRBJ1-5, is as follows: DGGITQSPKYLFRKEGQNVTLSCEQNLNHDAMYWYRQDPGQGLRLIYYSQIVNDFQKGDIAEGYSVSREKKESFPLTVTSAQKNPTAFYLCASSRTGGIQPQHFGDGTRLSIL.

J is TRBJ1-1 and V is TRBV4-2; 10 positions match TRBD1. From germline, CDR1 is LGHNA and CDR2 YNFKEQ. The V segment lost 5 bases and the J segment 6 bases; nucleotides outside the gene matches: 12. The CDR3 sequence is 16 residues long. CDR3 sequence reads: CASSFIPGQGKSEAFF. Here the CDR3 DNA reads TGTGCCAGCAGCTTTATACCGGGACAGGGGAAATCTGAAGCTTTCTTT.

J is TRBJ2-5 and V is TRBV19, with 13 positions matching TRBD2. Germline loops: CDR1 LNHDA, CDR2 SQIVND (reference sequence). The V gene end was trimmed by 5 bases and the J gene end by 6 bases; junction bases not matched to a gene: 6. CDR3 length equals 15 residues. CDR3 sequence: CASSPRTSGGQTQYF. The CDR3 nucleotides are TGTGCCAGTAGTCCCCGGACTAGCGGGGGACAGACCCAGTACTTC.

The rearrangement uses TRBV9 and TRBJ2-7, with 8 positions matching TRBD1. In germline, CDR1 is SGDLS, CDR2 YYNGEE. This CDR3 has 14 amino acids. V shed 4 bases, J shed 2 bases, and the junction held 5 bases outside the gene matches. The CDR3 here is CASSQGATPYEQYF. CDR3 DNA sequence: TGTGCCAGCAGCCAGGGGGCCACCCCCTACGAGCAGTACTTC.

V and J are TRBV19 and TRBJ1-1, with D unclear. Germline V gives CDR1 LNHDA, CDR2 SQIVND (reference sequence). This CDR3 region has 13 residues. Trimming pared 6 bases from V and 1 base from J, leaving 9 bases between. The CDR3 DNA reads as TGTGCCAGTAGACCCCAGGCGAACACTGAAGCTTTCTTT. This sequence encodes CASRPQANTEAFF.